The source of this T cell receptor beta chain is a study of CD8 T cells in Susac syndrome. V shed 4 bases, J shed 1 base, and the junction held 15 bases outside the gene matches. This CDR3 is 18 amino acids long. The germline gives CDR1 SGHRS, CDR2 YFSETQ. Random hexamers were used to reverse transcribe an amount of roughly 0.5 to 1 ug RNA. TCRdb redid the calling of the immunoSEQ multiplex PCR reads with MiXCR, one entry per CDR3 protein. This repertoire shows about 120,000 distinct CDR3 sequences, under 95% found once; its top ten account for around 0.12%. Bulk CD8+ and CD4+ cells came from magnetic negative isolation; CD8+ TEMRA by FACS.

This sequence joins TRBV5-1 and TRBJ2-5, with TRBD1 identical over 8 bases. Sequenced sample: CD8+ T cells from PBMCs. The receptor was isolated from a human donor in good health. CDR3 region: CASSLQGADYTSQETQYF. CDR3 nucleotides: TGCGCCAGCAGCCTCCAGGGGGCGGACTATACCTCCCAAGAGACCCAGTACTTC.